This passage covers 4 T cell receptor beta chains from one sample sequenced in a study of shared clonotypes between healthy human individuals (dated by TCRdb to between 2020 and 2021). Libraries were built with the immunoSEQ multiplex PCR assay. TCRdb mirrors the immuneACCESS table, restricted to in-frame sequences. Some clones are absent from its copies; in checked studies, under half trace to an unresolved V gene, and the reason for the others is unknown. Counted in this sample were 760,000 or so clones; approximately 96% of them appeared once. The ten largest clones add up to approximately 0.2% of the sample. For the CD8 naive samples, CD45RO-negative cells were positively selected for CCR7, yielding a CD45RA+CCR7+ population from which TemRA cells were excluded. The sequenced material came from naive CD8+ T cells sorted from blood. The cell subset or site label, as the study defines it: CD45RA+CCR7+. These receptors all stem from a man aged 25-45 years in good health.

V usage is TRBV9 and J usage is TRBJ2-1; TRBD1 is a possible D gene (5 bases). Per the germline V gene, CDR1 is SGDLS and CDR2 is YYNGEE. The CDR3 length is 13 residues. V shed 0 bases and J shed 9 bases, with 10 bases lying between them. The CDR3 DNA reads as TGTGCCAGCAGCGTAGATGGGGCGACTGAGCAGTTCTTC. It is translated as CASSVDGATEQFF. The variable domain in full, completed from reference TRBV9 and TRBJ2-1, reads DSGVTQTPKHLITATGQRVTLRCSPRSGDLSVYWYQQSLDQGLQFLIQYYNGEERAKGNILERFSAQQFPDLHSELNLSSLELGDSALYFCASSVDGATEQFFGPGTRLTVL.

The V call is TRBV27, the J call TRBJ2-3; D is ambiguous. Trimming pared 7 bases from V and 1 base from J, leaving 9 bases between. The CDR3 extends over 13 amino acids. Germline lookup yields CDR1 MNHEY and CDR2 SMNVEV (reference sequence). CDR3: CASTQSRTDTQYF. The CDR3 coding sequence is TGTGCCAGCACCCAATCCCGCACAGATACGCAGTATTTT.

This sequence joins TRBV27 and TRBJ2-7; 7 positions agree with TRBD1. Germline assignment: CDR1 MNHEY and CDR2 SMNVEV (reference sequence). J lost 0 bases, V lost 5 bases, and 13 bases had no gene match. This CDR3 is 17 amino acids long. The DNA for the CDR3 is TGTGCCAGCAGTCCCCACATAAGGACAGGAGCCTCCTACGAGCAGTACTTC. Its protein product is CASSPHIRTGASYEQYF.

The CDR3 nucleotides are TGCGCCAGCAGCCAAGTTGGGGGGGGACTCAATCAGCCCCAGCATTTT. Amino acids: CASSQVGGGLNQPQHF. The chain joins TRBV4-1 to TRBJ1-5; D may be TRBD1 (5 bases). V was clipped by 1 base and J by 3 bases, with 13 bases between them. In germline, CDR1 is MGHRA, CDR2 YSYEKL. This CDR3 is built from 16 residues.